This T cell receptor beta chain was identified during a study of CD8+ T cells in alopecia areata. As for the study in general: It was oral tofacitinib, at 5 to 10 mg twice daily, that treated patients received. Tofacitinib administration persisted for 6 to 18 months, succeeded by 6 months off drug.

Details on this clone: Antigen specificity is unknown. The identical CDR3 is also encoded by other nucleotide sequences in the sample.

This CDR3 is 15 amino acids long. In germline, CDR1 is MNHEY, CDR2 SVGAGI. J gave up 6 bases and V 5 bases, and 2 bases lay outside the gene matches. Extraction and reverse transcription of RNA yielded cDNA as the sequencing template. TCRdb's copy holds only in-frame clones and misses some; the assay was immunoSEQ multiplex PCR. The sample lists fewer than 80,000 clones; approximately 60% were seen once. Study conclusions and caveats: Sequences from scalp samples also cover resident alphabeta T cells of normal skin. Clonality in lesional scalp, especially alopecia totalis/universalis, exceeded that of normal scalp.

The chain joins TRBV6-5 to TRBJ2-1, with 15 positions matching TRBD2. The TCR comes from a human donor with alopecia areata. The sample consisted of CD8+ T cells sorted from blood, taken at week 0. The CDR3 nucleotides read TGTGCCAGCAGTGGACTAGCGGGAGGGTCCAATGAGCAGTTCTTC. Translation: CASSGLAGGSNEQFF.